This TCR beta chain is from a study of technical replicates of blood from a few donors. J lost 7 bases, V lost 0 bases, and 11 bases had no gene match. This CDR3 has 17 amino acids. Per the germline V gene, CDR1 is MGHRA and CDR2 is YSYEKL. The data were produced by immunoSEQ multiplex PCR, yet TCRdb's version contains in-frame clones alone and is incomplete. The repertoire includes tens of thousands of clones, roughly 94% of them detected once, and 0.38% sits in the top ten. The genes are TRBV4-1 and TRBJ2-3; 9 bases are shared with TRBD1. Sequenced: T cells isolated from PBMCs. The sequence came from a human donor in good health. The CDR3 DNA follows: TGCGCCAGCAGCCAAGATGTCGGACAGGGGTCGGGGAATACGCAGTATTTT. It is translated as CASSQDVGQGSGNTQYF.